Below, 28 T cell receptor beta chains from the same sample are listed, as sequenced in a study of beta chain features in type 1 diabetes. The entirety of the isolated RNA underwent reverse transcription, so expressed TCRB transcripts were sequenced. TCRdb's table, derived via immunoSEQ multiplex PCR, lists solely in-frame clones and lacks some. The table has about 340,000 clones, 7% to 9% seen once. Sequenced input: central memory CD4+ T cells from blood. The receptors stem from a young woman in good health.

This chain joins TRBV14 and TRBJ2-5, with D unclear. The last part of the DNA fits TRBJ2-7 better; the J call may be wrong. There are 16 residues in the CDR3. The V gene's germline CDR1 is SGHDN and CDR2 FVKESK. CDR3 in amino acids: CASSQDFYRPPYEQYF. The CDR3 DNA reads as TGTGCCAGCAGCCAAGATTTCTACAGACCGCCCTACGAGCAGTACTTC.

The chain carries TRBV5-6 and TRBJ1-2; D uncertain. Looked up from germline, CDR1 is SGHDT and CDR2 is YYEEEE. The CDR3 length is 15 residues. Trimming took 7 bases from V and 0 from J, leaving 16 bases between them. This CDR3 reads CASQSRQRANYGYTF. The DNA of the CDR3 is TGTGCCAGCCAATCGCGGCAGAGAGCTAACTATGGCTACACCTTC.

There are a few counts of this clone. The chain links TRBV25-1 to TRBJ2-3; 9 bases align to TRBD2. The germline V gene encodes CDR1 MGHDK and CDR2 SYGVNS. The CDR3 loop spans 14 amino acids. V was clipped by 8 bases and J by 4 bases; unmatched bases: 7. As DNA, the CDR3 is TGTGCCAGCGGGCGGGAGGGCCGCGCAGATACGCAGTATTTT. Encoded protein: CASGREGRADTQYF.

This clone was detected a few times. DNA of the CDR3: TGTGCCAGCAGTAAAGGGTGGGGGGGCTACGAGCAGTACTTC. It encodes CASSKGWGGYEQYF. The rearrangement joins TRBV6-5 to TRBJ2-7, with TRBD2 matching 7 bases. The CDR3 spans 14 residues. V shed 5 bases and J 3 bases; nucleotides not matched to a gene: 7. Looked up from germline, CDR1 is MNHEY and CDR2 is SVGAGI.

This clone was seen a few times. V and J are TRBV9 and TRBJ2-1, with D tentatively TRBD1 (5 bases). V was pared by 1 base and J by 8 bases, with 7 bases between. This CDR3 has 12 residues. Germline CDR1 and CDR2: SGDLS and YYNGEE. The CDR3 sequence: CASSVSGYEQFF. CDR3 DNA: TGTGCCAGCAGCGTATCAGGGTATGAGCAGTTCTTC.

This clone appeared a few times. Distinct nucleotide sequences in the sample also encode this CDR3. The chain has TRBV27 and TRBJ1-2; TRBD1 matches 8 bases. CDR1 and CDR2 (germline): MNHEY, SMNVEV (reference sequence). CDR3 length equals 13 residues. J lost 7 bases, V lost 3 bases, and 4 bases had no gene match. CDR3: CASSFGQGGGYTF. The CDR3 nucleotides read TGTGCCAGCAGTTTTGGACAGGGAGGTGGCTACACCTTC.

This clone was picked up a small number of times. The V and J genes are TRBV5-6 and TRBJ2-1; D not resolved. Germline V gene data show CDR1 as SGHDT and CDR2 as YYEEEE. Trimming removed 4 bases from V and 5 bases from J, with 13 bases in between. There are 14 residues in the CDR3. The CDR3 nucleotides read TGTGCCAGCAGCGATGGACCGAATCACAATGAGCAGTTCTTC. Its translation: CASSDGPNHNEQFF. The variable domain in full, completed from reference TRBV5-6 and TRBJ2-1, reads DAGVTQSPTHLIKTRGQQVTLRCSPKSGHDTVSWYQQALGQGPQFIFQYYEEEERQRGNFPDRFSGHQFPNYSSELNVNALLLGDSALYLCASSDGPNHNEQFFGPGTRLTVL.

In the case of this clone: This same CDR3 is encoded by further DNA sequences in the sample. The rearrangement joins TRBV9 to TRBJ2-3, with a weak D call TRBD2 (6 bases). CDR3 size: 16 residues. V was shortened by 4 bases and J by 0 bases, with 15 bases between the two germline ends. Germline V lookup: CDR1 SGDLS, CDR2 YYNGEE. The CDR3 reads CASSLGRGTSTDTQYF. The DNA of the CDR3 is TGTGCCAGCAGCCTCGGGCGAGGGACTAGCACAGATACGCAGTATTTT. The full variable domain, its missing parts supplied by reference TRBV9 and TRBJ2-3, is DSGVTQTPKHLITATGQRVTLRCSPRSGDLSVYWYQQSLDQGLQFLIQYYNGEERAKGNILERFSAQQFPDLHSELNLSSLELGDSALYFCASSLGRGTSTDTQYFGPGTRLTVL.

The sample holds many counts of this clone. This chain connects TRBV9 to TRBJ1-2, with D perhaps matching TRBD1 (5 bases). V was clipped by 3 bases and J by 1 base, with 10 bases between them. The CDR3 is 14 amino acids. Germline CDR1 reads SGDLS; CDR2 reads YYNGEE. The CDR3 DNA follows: TGTGCCAGCAGCGAACGGGGGGGTAACTATGGCTACACCTTC. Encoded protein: CASSERGGNYGYTF.

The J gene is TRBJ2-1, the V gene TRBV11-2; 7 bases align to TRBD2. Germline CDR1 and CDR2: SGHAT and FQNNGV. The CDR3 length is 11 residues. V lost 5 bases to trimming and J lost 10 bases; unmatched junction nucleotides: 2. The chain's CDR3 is CASSLAVEQFF. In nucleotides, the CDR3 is TGTGCCAGCAGCCTAGCGGTAGAGCAGTTCTTC.

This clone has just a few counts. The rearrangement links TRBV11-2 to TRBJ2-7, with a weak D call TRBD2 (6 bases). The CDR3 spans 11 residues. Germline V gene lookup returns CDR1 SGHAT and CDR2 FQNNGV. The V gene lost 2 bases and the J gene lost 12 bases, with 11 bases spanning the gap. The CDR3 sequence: CASSLFGEVYF. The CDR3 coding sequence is TGTGCCAGCAGCTTATTCGGGGAGGTGTACTTC.

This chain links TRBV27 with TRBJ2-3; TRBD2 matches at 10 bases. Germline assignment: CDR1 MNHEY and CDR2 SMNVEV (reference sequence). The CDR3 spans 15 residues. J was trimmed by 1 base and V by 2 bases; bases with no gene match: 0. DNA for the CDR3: TGTGCCAGCAGTTTACTAGCGGGAGGCACAGATACGCAGTATTTT. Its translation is CASSLLAGGTDTQYF.

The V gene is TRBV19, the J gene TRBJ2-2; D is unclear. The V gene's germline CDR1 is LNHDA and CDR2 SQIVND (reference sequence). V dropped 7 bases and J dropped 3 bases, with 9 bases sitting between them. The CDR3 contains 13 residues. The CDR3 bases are TGTGCCAGTAATAACCTAGACACCGGGGAGCTGTTTTTT. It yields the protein CASNNLDTGELFF.

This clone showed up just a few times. The CDR3, as DNA: TGTGCCAGCCGGCAGGGTCGCGACGAGCAGTACTTC. Translating it yields CASRQGRDEQYF. V gene TRBV6-5 combines with J gene TRBJ2-7; possible D gene TRBD1, 5 bases. Trimming removed 8 bases from V and 5 bases from J, with 13 bases in between. Germline V gene lookup returns CDR1 MNHEY and CDR2 SVGAGI. This CDR3 contains 12 residues.

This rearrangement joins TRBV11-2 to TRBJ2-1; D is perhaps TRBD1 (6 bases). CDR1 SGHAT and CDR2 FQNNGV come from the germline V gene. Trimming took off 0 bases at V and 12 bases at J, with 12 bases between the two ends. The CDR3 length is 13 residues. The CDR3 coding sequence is TGTGCCAGCAGCTTAGATACCCAGGGGCGGCAGTTCTTC. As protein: CASSLDTQGRQFF. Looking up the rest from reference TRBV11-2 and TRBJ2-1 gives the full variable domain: EAGVAQSPRYKIIEKRQSVAFWCNPISGHATLYWYQQILGQGPKLLIQFQNNGVVDDSQLPKDRFSAERLKGVDSTLKIQPAKLEDSAVYLCASSLDTQGRQFFGPGTRLTVL.

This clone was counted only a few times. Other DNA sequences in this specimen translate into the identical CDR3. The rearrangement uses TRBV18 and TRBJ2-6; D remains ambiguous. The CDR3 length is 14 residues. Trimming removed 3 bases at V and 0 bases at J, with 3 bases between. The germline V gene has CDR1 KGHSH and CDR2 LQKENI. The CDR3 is CASSPDSGANVLTF. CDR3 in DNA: TGTGCCAGCTCACCGGACTCTGGGGCCAACGTCCTGACTTTC.

The CDR3 sequence is CASSPLAWTDTQYF. CDR3 nucleotides: TGTGCCAGCAGCCCCCTTGCGTGGACAGATACGCAGTATTTT. The rearrangement uses TRBV14 and TRBJ2-3; D unclear. V was clipped by 4 bases and J by 3 bases, with 11 bases between them. Germline V gives CDR1 SGHDN, CDR2 FVKESK. The CDR3 totals 14 residues.

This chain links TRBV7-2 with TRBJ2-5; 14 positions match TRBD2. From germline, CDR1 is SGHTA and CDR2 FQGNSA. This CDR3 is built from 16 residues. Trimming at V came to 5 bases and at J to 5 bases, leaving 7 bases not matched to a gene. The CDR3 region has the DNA TGTGCCAGCAGCCACGGGACTAGCGGGAGAAGGGAGACCCAGTACTTC. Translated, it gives CASSHGTSGRRETQYF.

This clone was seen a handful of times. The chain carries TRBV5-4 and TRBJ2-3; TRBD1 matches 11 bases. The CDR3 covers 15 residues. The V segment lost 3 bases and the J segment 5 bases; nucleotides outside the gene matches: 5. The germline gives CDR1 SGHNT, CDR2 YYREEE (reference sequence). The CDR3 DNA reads TGTGCCAGCAGCTACGCCGGGACAGGGGGAGATACGCAGTATTTT. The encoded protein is CASSYAGTGGDTQYF.

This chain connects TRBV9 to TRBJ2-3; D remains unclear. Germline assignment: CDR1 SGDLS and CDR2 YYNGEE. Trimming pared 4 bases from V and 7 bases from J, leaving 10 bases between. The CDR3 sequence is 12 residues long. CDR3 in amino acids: CASSQGPNTQYF. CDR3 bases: TGTGCCAGCAGCCAAGGACCCAATACGCAGTATTTT.

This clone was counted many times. The CDR3 protein is CASSFYYSNQPQHF. In nucleotides, the CDR3 is TGTGCCAGCAGCTTTTATTATAGCAATCAGCCCCAGCATTTT. V usage is TRBV7-2 and J usage is TRBJ1-5; D gene ambiguous. The CDR3 totals 14 residues. CDR1 and CDR2 from the germline V gene are SGHTA and FQGNSA. Trimming shortened V by 3 bases and J by 0 bases, and 6 bases separated the two germline ends.

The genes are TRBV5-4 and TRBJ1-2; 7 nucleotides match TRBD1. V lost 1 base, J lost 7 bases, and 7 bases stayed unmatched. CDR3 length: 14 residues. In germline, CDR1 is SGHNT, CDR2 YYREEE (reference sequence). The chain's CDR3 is CASSLYDREAGYTF. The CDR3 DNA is TGTGCCAGCAGCTTGTACGACAGGGAAGCTGGCTACACCTTC.

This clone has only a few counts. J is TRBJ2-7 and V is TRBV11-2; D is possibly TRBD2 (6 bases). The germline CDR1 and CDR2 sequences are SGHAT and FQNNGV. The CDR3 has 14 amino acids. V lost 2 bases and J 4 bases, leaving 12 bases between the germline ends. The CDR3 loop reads CASSLREASYEQYF. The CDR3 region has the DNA TGTGCCAGCAGCTTAAGGGAGGCCTCATACGAGCAGTACTTC.

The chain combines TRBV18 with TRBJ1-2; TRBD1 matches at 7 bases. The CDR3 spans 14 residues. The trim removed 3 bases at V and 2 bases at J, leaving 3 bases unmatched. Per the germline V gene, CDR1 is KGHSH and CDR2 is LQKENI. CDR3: CASSPGQRNYGYTF. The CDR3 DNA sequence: TGTGCCAGCTCACCGGGACAGAGAAACTATGGCTACACCTTC.

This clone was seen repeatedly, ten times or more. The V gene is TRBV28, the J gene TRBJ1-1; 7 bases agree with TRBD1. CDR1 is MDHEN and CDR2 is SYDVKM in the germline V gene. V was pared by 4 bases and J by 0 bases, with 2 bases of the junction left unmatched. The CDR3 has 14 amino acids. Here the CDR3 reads CASSSQGLNTEAFF. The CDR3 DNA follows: TGTGCCAGCAGTTCACAGGGGTTGAACACTGAAGCTTTCTTT.

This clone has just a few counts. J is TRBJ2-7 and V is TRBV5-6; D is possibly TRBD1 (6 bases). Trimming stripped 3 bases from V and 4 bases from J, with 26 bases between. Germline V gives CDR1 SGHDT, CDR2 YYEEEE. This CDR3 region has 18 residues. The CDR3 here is CASSSNIRQATSNYEQYF. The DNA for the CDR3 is TGTGCCAGCAGCTCCAATATAAGACAGGCTACTTCGAATTACGAGCAGTACTTC.

CDR3 DNA: TGTGCCAGCAGCCATGACAGTAACTATGGCTACACCTTC. Translation gives CASSHDSNYGYTF. The chain has TRBV14 and TRBJ1-2; possibly TRBD1 for D (5 bases). Germline V gene data show CDR1 as SGHDN and CDR2 as FVKESK. V was cut by 3 bases and J by 1 base, with 6 bases left in between. The CDR3 is 13 amino acids.

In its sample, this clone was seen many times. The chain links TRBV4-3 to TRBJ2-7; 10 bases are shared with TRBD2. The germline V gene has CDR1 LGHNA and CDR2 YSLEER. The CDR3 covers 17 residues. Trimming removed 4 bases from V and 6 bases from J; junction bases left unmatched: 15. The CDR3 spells CASSRSLAGVTALEQYF. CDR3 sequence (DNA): TGCGCCAGCAGCCGGTCCCTAGCGGGAGTGACGGCCCTCGAGCAGTACTTC.